The clone carrying this T cell receptor (beta chain) has ten or more counts. Its specificity is not known. Unique molecular identifiers featured in how the TCRbeta library was prepared. MiXCR, applied by TCRdb to the PCR reads, yields one record per CDR3 protein. The data hold a few hundred thousand distinct CDR3 sequences, with approximately 13% observed a single time. The entry originates in a study of T-cell reconstitution after alpha-beta-depleted transplantation in children. Study-level points and caveats: The authors attributed T-cell counts and diversity one year after transplant mostly to newly produced T cells. After transplant, high TCRbeta diversity at day 60 in some patients arose from surviving recipient T cells and thymic progenitors. In patients about two months after transplant, alpha-beta T cells reportedly arose from several hundred expanded graft clones.

The CDR3 length is 16 residues. V was pared by 2 bases and J by 3 bases, with 5 bases of the junction left unmatched. Germline loops: CDR1 SGHDN, CDR2 FVKESK. The sequence derives from a male patient younger than 18 who had a stem cell transplant for acute myeloid leukemia, so the T cells may come from the graft donor. The rearrangement links TRBV14 to TRBJ2-1; TRBD1 matches 9 bases. The sample in question was PBMCs, mostly from graft donor cells, obtained 360 days after TCRalphabeta/CD19-depleted stem cell transplant. The CDR3 coding sequence is TGTGCCAGCAGCCAAAGAAACAGGGGGCACTACAATGAGCAGTTCTTC. Residues: CASSQRNRGHYNEQFF.